This T cell receptor (beta chain) appears in the sequencing data of a study of blood T cell repertoires in COVID-19. The protocol was immunoSEQ multiplex PCR, while the TCRdb copy is restricted to in-frame clones and leaves out a portion. The repertoire holds around 400,000 clones, with 83% as singletons. Cohorts were based on clinical histories the participants reported. From germline, CDR1 is SNHLY and CDR2 FYNNEI. The V and J ends lost 3 bases and 5 bases respectively, with 8 bases between them. This CDR3 comprises 14 residues. Sequenced material: PBMCs or T cells enriched from blood (not recorded which). The rearrangement uses TRBV2 and TRBJ1-6; the D gene is possibly TRBD1 (5 bases). This TCR was sampled from a woman between 50 and 59 years old who had recovered from COVID-19. DNA of the CDR3: TGTGCCAGCAGTGAGGGGCGGAATAATTCACCCCTCCACTTT. Protein product: CASSEGRNNSPLHF.